The clone carrying this TCR beta chain turned up a few times. The target antigen is unknown. The junction does not match germline at one end; this may be a read error. These data belong to a study of identical twins. CDR1 and CDR2 from the germline V gene are SGHTA and FQGTGA. The CDR3 runs to 15 residues. The study's findings and limits: Memory repertoires lacked the insertion deficit that abundant cord blood beta clonotypes showed.

Addition of a universal primer site occurred through template switching, and cDNA carried unique molecular identifiers. TCRdb re-analysed the 5' RACE reads in MiXCR, keeping a single row per CDR3 protein. Altogether 600,000 to 700,000 distinct CDR3 sequences are present, around 20% being singletons, with the ten largest covering about 4.5%. The sample was also linked to a second study, of T cells expressing NK-cell markers. From that study: Each of a handful of donors carried dominant NKG2C+ clonotypes accounting for about 1.0-7.5% of CD8+ T cells.

The rearrangement joins TRBV7-3 to TRBJ2-3; TRBD2 matches at 9 bases. The clonotype was recovered from a woman younger than 30 in good health. The sample taken for sequencing was PBMCs. The CDR3: CASSSLGTSKDTQYF. In DNA, the CDR3 is TGTGCCAGCAGCTCCCTAGGGACTAGCAAAGATACGCAGTATTTT. Drawing the rest from reference TRBV7-3 and TRBJ2-3, the complete variable domain is GAGVSQTPSNKVTEKGKYVELRCDPISGHTALYWYRQSLGQGPEFLIYFQGTGAADDSGLPNDRFFAVRPEGSVSTLKIQRTERGDSAVYLCASSSLGTSKDTQYFGPGTRLTVL.